Listed below are T cell receptor beta chains from one sample, sequenced in a study of Ad26.COV2.S vaccination and SARS-CoV-2 variants. Sequencing used immunoSEQ multiplex PCR; TCRdb keeps in-frame clones, though not all of them. Of 410,000 or so clones in the sample, roughly 90% were seen once. The sample here was peripheral blood, taken in a trial of Ad26.COV2.S vaccine versus placebo. These receptors were obtained from a person aged 18 to 59 who received the Ad26.COV2.S COVID-19 vaccine or a placebo. Both conserved end residues are part of each CDR3. Fields, in order: D gene, V gene, clone size, J gene, CDR3 DNA, CDR3 protein. The D gene is left open where the match is weak. Where a row states a size, it is once, few, many or the class of an expanded clone; other rows omit it.

>TRBD1|TRBV4-1|NA|TRBJ2-2
TGCGCCAGCAGCCCGACAGGGGAGAACACCGGGGAGCTGTTTTTT
CASSPTGENTGELFF
>TRBD1|TRBV6-2/TRBV6-3|NA|TRBJ1-2
TGTGCCAGCAGCCCGGGACAGGGCCATGGCTACACCTTC
CASSPGQGHGYTF
>NA|TRBV15|NA|TRBJ1-5
TGTGCCACCAGCGATGAAAGTTATAGCAATCAGCCCCAGCATTTT
CATSDESYSNQPQHF
>TRBD1|TRBV7-9|NA|TRBJ1-1
TGTGCCAGCAGCTCCCGGGACAGGGGGAACGAAGCTTTCTTT
CASSSRDRGNEAFF
>NA|TRBV6-5|once|TRBJ1-1
TGTGCCAGCAGTTGGGGGGGAGGGATGAACACTGAAGCTTTCTTT
CASSWGGGMNTEAFF
>NA|TRBV4-3|NA|TRBJ2-1
TGCGCCAGCAGCCAAGATCGAGGTTATAGTATCAATGAGCAGTTCTTC
CASSQDRGYSINEQFF
>NA|TRBV18|NA|TRBJ1-5
TGTGCCAGCTCACCAAATAAAGGGCAGCCCCAGCATTTT
CASSPNKGQPQHF
>TRBD2|TRBV4-3|NA|TRBJ2-3
TGCGCCAGCAGCCAAGGGGGGTTTAGCGGGGCCACAGATACGCAGTATTTT
CASSQGGFSGATDTQYF
>NA|TRBV7-6|NA|TRBJ2-3
TGTGCCAGCAGCTTATGGGGGCCAGATACGCAGTATTTT
CASSLWGPDTQYF
>TRBD1|TRBV6-2/TRBV6-3|NA|TRBJ1-1
TGTGCCAGCAGTCACCTGGACAGGGCGATGAGTGAAGCTTTCTTT
CASSHLDRAMSEAFF
>NA|TRBV7-2|NA|TRBJ1-2
TGTGCCAGCACCCTTATTACAGGGAATGGCTACACCTTC
CASTLITGNGYTF
>TRBD1|TRBV4-3|NA|TRBJ1-2
TGCGCCAGCAGCCACCCGACAGGGGGTAACTATGGCTACACCTTC
CASSHPTGGNYGYTF
>NA|TRBV14|NA|TRBJ2-2
TGTGCCAGCAGCCCCTATAGAACAGGGACCGGGGAGCTGTTTTTT
CASSPYRTGTGELFF
>NA|TRBV28|NA|TRBJ1-1
TGTGCCAGCAGTTTCGACACCGGGGCTTTCTTT
CASSFDTGAFF
>TRBD1|TRBV9|NA|TRBJ2-5
TGTGCCAGCAGCCTCGAAGGGACAGGGAAAGAGACCCAGTACTTC
CASSLEGTGKETQYF
>NA|TRBV19|NA|TRBJ2-7
TGTGCCAGTAGTATCGGTTCCTACGAGCAGTACTTC
CASSIGSYEQYF
>NA|TRBV9|few|TRBJ1-1
TGTGCCAGCAGCGAATTGGGTAAAATGAACACTGAAGCTTTCTTT
CASSELGKMNTEAFF
>NA|TRBV11-2|NA|TRBJ2-2
TGTGCCAGCAGGGGGCTCACCGGGGAGCTGTTTTTT
CASRGLTGELFF
>NA|TRBV5-6|few|TRBJ2-3
TGTGCCAGCAGCTTGCCCGATCCCCCGCAGTATTTT
CASSLPDPPQYF
>NA|TRBV28|NA|TRBJ2-3
TGTGCCAGCAGTTTAGGCGGGGAGTGGTCCACAGATACGCAGTATTTT
CASSLGGEWSTDTQYF
>TRBD1|TRBV6-5|NA|TRBJ1-2
TGTGCCAGCATCCAAACAGGGGGCCTTGGCTACACCTTC
CASIQTGGLGYTF
>NA|TRBV15|NA|TRBJ2-5
TGTGCCACCAGCAGAGACGCTAGCGCAGAGACCCAGTACTTC
CATSRDASAETQYF
>TRBD1|TRBV19|NA|TRBJ1-1
TGTGCCAGTAGTGTAGGGACAGGTGAAGCTTTCTTT
CASSVGTGEAFF
>TRBD1|TRBV5-1|NA|TRBJ2-2
TGCGCCGGATCCTTCGGGACAGGGGTCACCGGGGAGCTGTTTTTT
CAGSFGTGVTGELFF
>NA|TRBV9|NA|TRBJ1-1
TGTGCCAGCAGCGGCCAAACAGCGAACACTGAAGCTTTCTTT
CASSGQTANTEAFF
>NA|TRBV10-1|NA|TRBJ2-5
TGCGCCAGCAGTGAGTCGAAGGGGAACCAAGAGACCCAGTACTTC
CASSESKGNQETQYF
>NA|TRBV6-5|NA|TRBJ1-1
TGTGCCAGCAGTTACTCTTGGGGGAACACTGAAGCTTTCTTT
CASSYSWGNTEAFF
>NA|TRBV24-1|once|TRBJ1-2
TGTGCCACCAGTGACCCCGGGACACCTCGGCATGGCTACACCTTC
CATSDPGTPRHGYTF
>NA|TRBV30|NA|TRBJ2-3
TGTGCCTGGAGTTCCACAGATACGCAGTATTTT
CAWSSTDTQYF
>NA|TRBV9|NA|TRBJ1-2
TGTGCCAGCAGCCCAAACGGGGGGAGCGGCTACACCTTC
CASSPNGGSGYTF
>NA|TRBV4-1|once|TRBJ1-5
TGCGCCAGCAGCCAAGATAGGCTGAACAATCAGCCCCAGCATTTT
CASSQDRLNNQPQHF
>NA|TRBV15|NA|TRBJ1-6
TGTGCCACCTCAGAGTCTGGGGGAATCCCACCCCTCCACTTT
CATSESGGIPPLHF
>NA|TRBV21-1|NA|TRBJ1-5
TGTGCCAGGAGCAAACTGACCTCCTCGCGAAATCAGCCCCAGCATTTT
CARSKLTSSRNQPQHF
>TRBD2|TRBV30|NA|TRBJ2-1
TGTGCCTGGCGAAAAAGAGGACTAGCGCGTAACAATGAGCAGTTCTTC
CAWRKRGLARNNEQFF
>NA|TRBV9|NA|TRBJ1-1
TGTGCCAGCAGCAAAGCCTTGGGGGCGAAGAGGGGTGAAGCTTTCTTT
CASSKALGAKRGEAFF
>NA|TRBV5-4|once|TRBJ1-2
TGTGCCAGCAGCTTGGATCGGGGGGCAGGTCGCGGCTACACCTTC
CASSLDRGAGRGYTF
>NA|TRBV5-6|NA|TRBJ2-3
TGTGCCAGCAAGGACTACATCACAGATACGCAGTATTTT
CASKDYITDTQYF
>NA|TRBV7-9|NA|TRBJ1-3
TGTGCCAGCAGCTTACGGGGCGGGAAAAGGACCATATATTTT
CASSLRGGKRTIYF
>TRBD2|TRBV19|once|TRBJ2-6
TGTGCCAGTATCGGGGGGGGATCTGGGGCCAACGTCCTGACTTTC
CASIGGGSGANVLTF
>NA|TRBV5-1|once|TRBJ1-2
TGCGCCAGCAGCTCGACAGGTACAAGCTATGGCTACACCTTC
CASSSTGTSYGYTF
>NA|TRBV6-2/TRBV6-3|NA|TRBJ2-7
TGTGCCAGCAGTTATTGGACGGGCGAGCAGTACTTC
CASSYWTGEQYF
>TRBD1|TRBV7-9|once|TRBJ2-2
TGTGCCAGCTGGGGACAGGGGGCTTCGGGACAGGCCGGGGAGCTGTTTTTT
CASWGQGASGQAGELFF
>NA|TRBV7-2|NA|TRBJ2-1
TGTGCCAGCAGCTTAGGGTCGGGGCAGGAGCAGTTCTTC
CASSLGSGQEQFF
>NA|TRBV7-2|NA|TRBJ2-2
TGTGCCAGCAGGGACAGCGTAAACACCGGGGAGCTGTTTTTT
CASRDSVNTGELFF
>TRBD2|TRBV9|NA|TRBJ2-1
TGTGCCAGCAGCCTTAGCGGGGTTCCCACAAATGAGCAGTTCTTC
CASSLSGVPTNEQFF
>NA|TRBV9|once|TRBJ2-3
TGTGCCAGCAGCGTAGACCTCCCAGATACGCAGTATTTT
CASSVDLPDTQYF
>NA|TRBV19|NA|TRBJ2-7
TGTGCCAGTACATCGGGGAGCTCCTACGAGCAGTACTTC
CASTSGSSYEQYF